These T cell receptor beta chains were read from a single sample in a study of T cells in Graves' hyperthyroidism and ophthalmopathy. Via MiXCR, TCRdb re-called the multiplex PCR reads, giving one row per CDR3 protein. The table has around 200,000 distinct CDR3 sequences, 15% to 20% seen once. Sequenced: blood. These receptor sequences come from a man between 35 and 55 years old with Graves' hyperthyroidism. Each CDR3 is given with its conserved first and last residue. The D gene is left open where the match is weak. Clone size is not always given. Where it is, it says once, few, many or a class for expanded clones.

v_gene	abundance	d_gene	j_gene	CDR3aa	CDR3nt
TRBV12-3/TRBV12-4	many	NA	TRBJ1-2	CASSLGRSYGYTF	TGTGCCAGCAGTTTAGGGCGGAGCTATGGCTACACCTTC
TRBV7-9	many	TRBD2	TRBJ2-3	CASSGLAGVADTQYF	TGTGCCAGCAGCGGACTAGCGGGGGTGGCAGATACGCAGTATTTT
TRBV6-1	few	TRBD2	TRBJ2-2	CASSSRGLAGGFNTGELFF	TGTGCCAGCAGTTCGCGGGGACTAGCGGGGGGGTTCAACACCGGGGAGCTGTTTTTT
TRBV27	few	NA	TRBJ2-3	CASSLVGVRDTQYF	TGTGCCAGCAGTTTAGTCGGGGTGCGAGATACGCAGTATTTT
TRBV7-2	many	NA	TRBJ2-7	CASSLMLGSSYEQYF	TGTGCCAGCAGCTTGATGCTGGGTAGCTCCTACGAGCAGTACTTC
TRBV7-2	few	TRBD1	TRBJ2-3	CASSPGQSSDTQYF	TGTGCCAGCAGCCCGGGACAGAGCAGTGATACGCAGTATTTT
TRBV9	many	NA	TRBJ1-2	CASSAEPGLGYTF	TGTGCCAGCAGCGCCGAACCAGGGCTTGGCTACACCTTC
TRBV7-2	many	NA	TRBJ2-1	CASSTTGINEQFF	TGTGCCAGCAGCACTACAGGGATCAATGAGCAGTTCTTC
TRBV6-5	NA	NA	TRBJ1-1	CASSFQGLRNTEAFF	TGTGCCAGCAGTTTTCAGGGGTTGAGGAACACTGAAGCTTTCTTT
TRBV20-1	NA	TRBD1	TRBJ2-3	CSARDRTGRDTQYF	TGCAGTGCTAGAGATAGGACAGGGCGAGATACGCAGTATTTT
TRBV20-1	NA	TRBD1	TRBJ2-7	CSARGEPGTGISYEQYF	TGCAGTGCTAGGGGCGAGCCCGGGACAGGGATTTCCTACGAGCAGTACTTC
TRBV20-1	many	NA	TRBJ1-1	CSAAGQNQNTEAFF	TGCAGTGCCGCCGGACAGAACCAAAACACTGAAGCTTTCTTT
TRBV7-9	once	NA	TRBJ2-2	CAGEGQTNTGELFF	TGTGCCGGCGAGGGGCAGACGAACACCGGGGAGCTGTTTTTT
TRBV20-1	many	TRBD2	TRBJ2-3	CSARDGGVASTDTQYF	TGCAGTGCTAGAGACGGGGGGGTAGCTAGCACAGATACGCAGTATTTT
TRBV19	NA	NA	TRBJ1-2	CASSIIRGGNYGYTF	TGTGCCAGTAGTATAATCCGGGGAGGTAACTATGGCTACACCTTC
TRBV19	few	NA	TRBJ1-5	CASSWGNNQPQHF	TGTGCCAGTAGTTGGGGGAACAATCAGCCCCAGCATTTT
TRBV12-3/TRBV12-4	many	TRBD1	TRBJ2-3	CASSFGTGRINTDTQYF	TGTGCCAGCAGTTTTGGGACAGGGAGAATTAACACAGATACGCAGTATTTT
TRBV7-9	many	NA	TRBJ1-1	CASSRLGGNTEAFF	TGTGCCAGCAGCCGGCTCGGAGGGAACACTGAAGCTTTCTTT
TRBV18	NA	NA	TRBJ1-2	CASSPVGAEGYTF	TGTGCCAGCTCACCGGTGGGAGCGGAAGGCTACACCTTC
TRBV12-3/TRBV12-4	many	NA	TRBJ1-1	CASSWGRRTEAFF	TGTGCCAGCAGCTGGGGCAGGCGGACTGAAGCTTTCTTT
TRBV6-1	few	NA	TRBJ2-2	CASSDRNEGTAGELFF	TGTGCCAGCAGTGACAGGAATGAAGGGACGGCCGGGGAGCTGTTTTTT
TRBV7-9	many	TRBD2	TRBJ2-1	CASSLGAGGRRNEQFF	TGTGCCAGCAGCTTAGGAGCGGGGGGAAGACGCAATGAGCAGTTCTTC